The entry below gives a single T cell receptor (beta chain) sequence along with its context. Its antigen is currently unknown. At one of its ends the junction is not consistent with the germline gene, which may arise from a read error. Combining a sample-barcoded 5' primer with a J-beta primer mix, a second PCR ran for about 7 to 12 cycles. TCRdb analysed the 5' RACE reads with MiXCR anew, one entry per CDR3 protein. The data contain some 780,000 distinct CDR3 sequences, around 50% of them singletons. The data were taken from a study of blood T cells in healthy people across ages. Study-level findings and limits: Long-lived donors exceeded aged donors in naive CD4+ cells and diversity.

Germline CDR1 is SGHDN and CDR2 is FVKESK. The CDR3 is 14 amino acids. The TCR sequence derives from a man between 40 and 49 years old in good health. V gene TRBV14 combines with J gene TRBJ1-4, with D maybe TRBD1 (5 bases). The sequenced sample consisted of blood. Written as DNA, the CDR3 is TGTGCCAGCAGCCCGGGGACCGTTGTGGAAAAACTGTATTTT. It specifies CASSPGTVVEKLYF.